The present TCR beta chain was sequenced within a study of control samples from healthy donors and cancer patients. The repertoire was sequenced with immunoSEQ multiplex PCR; TCRdb's copy has only in-frame clones and lacks some. Of about 120,000 clones in the sample, over 75% are singletons; the top ten hold 1.5% to 2%. Germline CDR1 reads SNHLY; CDR2 reads FYNNEI. The trim removed 8 bases at V and 2 bases at J, leaving 12 bases unmatched. CDR3 length: 16 amino acids. The TCR sequence derives from a man aged 18 to 29 in good health. Sequenced sample: blood. The chain joins TRBV2 to TRBJ2-4, with 7 bases matching TRBD2. The CDR3 DNA is TGTGCCAGCCACCGTGAGACTAGCCAGTCCAAAAACATTCAGTACTTC. Amino acid sequence: CASHRETSQSKNIQYF.